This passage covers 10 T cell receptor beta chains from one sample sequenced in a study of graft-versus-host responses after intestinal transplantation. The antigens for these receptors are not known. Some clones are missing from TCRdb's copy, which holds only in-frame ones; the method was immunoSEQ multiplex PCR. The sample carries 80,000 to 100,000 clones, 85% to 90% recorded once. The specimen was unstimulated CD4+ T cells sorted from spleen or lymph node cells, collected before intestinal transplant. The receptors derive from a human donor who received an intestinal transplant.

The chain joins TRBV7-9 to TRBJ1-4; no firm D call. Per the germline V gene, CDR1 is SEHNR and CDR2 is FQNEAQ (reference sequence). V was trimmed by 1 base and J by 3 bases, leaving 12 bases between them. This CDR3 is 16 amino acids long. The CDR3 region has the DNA TGTGCCAGCAGCTTAGTCGAGGGCAGAGCTAATGAAAAACTGTTTTTT. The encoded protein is CASSLVEGRANEKLFF.

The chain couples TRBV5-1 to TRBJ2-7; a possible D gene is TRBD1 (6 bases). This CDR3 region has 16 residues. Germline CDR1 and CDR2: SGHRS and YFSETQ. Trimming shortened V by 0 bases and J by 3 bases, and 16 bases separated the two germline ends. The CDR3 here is CASSLASSGRGYEQYF. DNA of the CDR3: TGCGCCAGCAGCTTGGCTTCTTCGGGCAGGGGCTACGAGCAGTACTTC.

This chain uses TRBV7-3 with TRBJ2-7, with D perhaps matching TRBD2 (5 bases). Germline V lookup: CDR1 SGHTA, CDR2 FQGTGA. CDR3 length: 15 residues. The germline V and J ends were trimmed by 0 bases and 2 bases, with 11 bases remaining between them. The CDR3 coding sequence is TGTGCCAGCAGCTTAACGGGAGATGCGCCCTACGAGCAGTACTTC. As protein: CASSLTGDAPYEQYF.

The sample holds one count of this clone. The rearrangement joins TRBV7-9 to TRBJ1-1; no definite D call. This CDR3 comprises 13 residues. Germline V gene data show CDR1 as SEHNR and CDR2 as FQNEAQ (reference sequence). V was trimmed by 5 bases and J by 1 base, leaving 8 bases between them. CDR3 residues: CASSPGKNTEAFF. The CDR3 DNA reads TGTGCCAGCAGCCCCGGGAAGAACACTGAAGCTTTCTTT.

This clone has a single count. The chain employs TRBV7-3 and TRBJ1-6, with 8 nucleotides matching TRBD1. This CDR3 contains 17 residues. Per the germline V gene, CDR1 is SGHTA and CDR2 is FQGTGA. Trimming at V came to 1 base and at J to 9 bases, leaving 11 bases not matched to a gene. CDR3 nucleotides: TGTGCCAGCAGCTTAATGCCCCAAGGACAGGGCTTTTCACCCCTCCACTTT. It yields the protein CASSLMPQGQGFSPLHF.

CDR3 in DNA: TGTGCCATCAGTGAGGGGCAGGGGGCCCGGACCCAGTACTTC. Amino acids: CAISEGQGARTQYF. V usage is TRBV10-3 and J usage is TRBJ2-5, with 8 positions matching TRBD1. The CDR3 covers 14 residues. Germline V gives CDR1 ENHRY, CDR2 SYGVKD. Trimming removed 2 bases from V and 7 bases from J; junction bases left unmatched: 6.

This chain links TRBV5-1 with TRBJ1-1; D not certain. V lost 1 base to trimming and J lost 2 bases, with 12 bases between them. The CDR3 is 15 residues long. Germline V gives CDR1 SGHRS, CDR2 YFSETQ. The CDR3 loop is CASSLLRLFNTEAFF. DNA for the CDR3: TGCGCCAGCAGCTTGTTGAGATTGTTCAACACTGAAGCTTTCTTT. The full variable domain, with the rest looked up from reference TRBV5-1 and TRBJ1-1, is KAGVTQTPRYLIKTRGQQVTLSCSPISGHRSVSWYQQTPGQGLQFLFEYFSETQRNKGNFPGRFSGRQFSNSRSEMNVSTLELGDSALYLCASSLLRLFNTEAFFGQGTRLTVV.

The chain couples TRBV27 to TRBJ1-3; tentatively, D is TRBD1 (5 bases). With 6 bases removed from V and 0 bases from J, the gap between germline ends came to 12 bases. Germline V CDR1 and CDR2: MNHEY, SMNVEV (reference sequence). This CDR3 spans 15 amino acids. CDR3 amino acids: CASRGLGLSGNTIYF. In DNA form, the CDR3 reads TGTGCCAGCAGGGGACTGGGACTCTCTGGAAACACCATATATTTT.

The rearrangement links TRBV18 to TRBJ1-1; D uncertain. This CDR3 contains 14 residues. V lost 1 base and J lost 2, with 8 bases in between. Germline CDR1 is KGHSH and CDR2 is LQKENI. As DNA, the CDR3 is TGTGCCAGCTCACCACTGGAGGGAAACACTGAAGCTTTCTTT. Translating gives CASSPLEGNTEAFF.

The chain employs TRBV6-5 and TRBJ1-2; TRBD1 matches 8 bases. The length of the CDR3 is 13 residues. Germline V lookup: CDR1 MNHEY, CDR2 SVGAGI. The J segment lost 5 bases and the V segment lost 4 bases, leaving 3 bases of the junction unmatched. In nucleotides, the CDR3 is TGTGCCAGCAGTTTCGACAGGGGTTATGGCTACACCTTC. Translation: CASSFDRGYGYTF.